There are a few counts of the clone carrying this T cell receptor beta chain. Germline V gene lookup returns CDR1 LNHDA and CDR2 SQIVND (reference sequence). This CDR3 has 13 residues. Deletions cut 3 bases from V and 4 bases from J, with 7 bases between. The PCR made use of 60 Vbeta and 13 Jbeta primers. The repertoire was sequenced with immunoSEQ multiplex PCR; TCRdb's copy has only in-frame clones and lacks some. There are approximately 93,000 clones in the sample; approximately 80% occur only once, and around 3.2% lies in the top ten. The sample belongs to a study of cytomegalovirus exposure and HLA in healthy donors.

This receptor was taken from a middle-aged woman in good health and CMV-seronegative. This chain uses TRBV19 with TRBJ2-1; possibly TRBD2 for D (5 bases). Sequenced input: PBMCs. CDR3 residues: CASSIGEYNEQFF. CDR3 nucleotides: TGTGCCAGTAGTATCGGGGAGTACAATGAGCAGTTCTTC.